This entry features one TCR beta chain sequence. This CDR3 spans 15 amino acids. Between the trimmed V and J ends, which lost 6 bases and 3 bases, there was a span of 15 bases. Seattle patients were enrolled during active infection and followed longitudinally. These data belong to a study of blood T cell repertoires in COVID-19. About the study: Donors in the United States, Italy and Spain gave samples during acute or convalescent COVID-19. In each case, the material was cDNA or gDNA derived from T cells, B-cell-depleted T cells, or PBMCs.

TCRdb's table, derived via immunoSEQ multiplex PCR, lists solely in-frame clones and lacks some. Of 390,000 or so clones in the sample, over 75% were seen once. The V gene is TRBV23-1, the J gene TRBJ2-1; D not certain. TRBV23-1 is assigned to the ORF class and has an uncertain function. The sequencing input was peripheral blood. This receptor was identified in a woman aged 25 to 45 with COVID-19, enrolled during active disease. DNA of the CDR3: TGCGCCAGCAGCGTGAGATCGGTCCTCTACAATGAGCAGTTCTTC. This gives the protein CASSVRSVLYNEQFF.